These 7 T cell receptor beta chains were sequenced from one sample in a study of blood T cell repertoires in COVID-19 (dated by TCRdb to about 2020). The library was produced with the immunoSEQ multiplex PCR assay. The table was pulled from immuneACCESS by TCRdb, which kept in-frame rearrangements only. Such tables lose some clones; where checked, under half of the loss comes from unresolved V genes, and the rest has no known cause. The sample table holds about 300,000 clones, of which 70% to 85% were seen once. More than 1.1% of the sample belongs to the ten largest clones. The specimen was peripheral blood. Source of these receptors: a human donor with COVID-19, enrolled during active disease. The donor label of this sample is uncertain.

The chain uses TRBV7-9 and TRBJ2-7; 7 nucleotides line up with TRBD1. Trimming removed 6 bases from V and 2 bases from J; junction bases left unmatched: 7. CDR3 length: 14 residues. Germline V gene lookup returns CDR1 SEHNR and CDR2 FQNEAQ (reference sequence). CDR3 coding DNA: TGTGCCAGCAGTTCGGACAGGCTCGCCTACGAGCAGTACTTC. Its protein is CASSSDRLAYEQYF.

In nucleotides, the CDR3 is TGTGCCAGCTCCTCCTATGGGCAGATCAATCAGCCCCAGCATTTT. Amino acid sequence: CASSSYGQINQPQHF. V usage is TRBV27 and J usage is TRBJ1-5; D call uncertain. This CDR3 comprises 15 residues. Trimming took 8 bases from V and 3 from J, leaving 17 bases between them. Germline V CDR1 and CDR2: MNHEY, SMNVEV (reference sequence).

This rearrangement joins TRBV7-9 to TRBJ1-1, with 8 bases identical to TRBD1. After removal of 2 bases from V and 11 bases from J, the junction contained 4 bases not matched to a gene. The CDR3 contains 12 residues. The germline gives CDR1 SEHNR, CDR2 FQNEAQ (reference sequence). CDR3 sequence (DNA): TGTGCCAGCAGCTTAATAGGGGACAGGGCTTTCTTT. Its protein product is CASSLIGDRAFF.

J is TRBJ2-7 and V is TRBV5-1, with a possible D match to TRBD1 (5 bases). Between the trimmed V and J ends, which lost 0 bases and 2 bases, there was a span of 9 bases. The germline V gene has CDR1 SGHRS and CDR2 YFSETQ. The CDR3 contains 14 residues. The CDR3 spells CASSLVLGAYEQYF. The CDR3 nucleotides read TGCGCCAGCAGCTTGGTTTTAGGGGCCTACGAGCAGTACTTC.

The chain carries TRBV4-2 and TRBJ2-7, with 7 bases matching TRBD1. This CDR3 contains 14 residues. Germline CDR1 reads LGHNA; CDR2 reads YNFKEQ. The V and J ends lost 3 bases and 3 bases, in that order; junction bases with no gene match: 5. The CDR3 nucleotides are TGTGCCAGCAGCCAGACGACAGGGAACTACGAGCAGTACTTC. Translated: CASSQTTGNYEQYF.

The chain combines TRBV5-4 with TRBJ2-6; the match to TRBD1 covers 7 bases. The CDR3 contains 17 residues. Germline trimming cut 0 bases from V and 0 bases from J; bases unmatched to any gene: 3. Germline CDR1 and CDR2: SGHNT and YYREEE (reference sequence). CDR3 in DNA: TGTGCCAGCAGCTTGGCAGGGGGTGTCTCTGGGGCCAACGTCCTGACTTTC. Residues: CASSLAGGVSGANVLTF.

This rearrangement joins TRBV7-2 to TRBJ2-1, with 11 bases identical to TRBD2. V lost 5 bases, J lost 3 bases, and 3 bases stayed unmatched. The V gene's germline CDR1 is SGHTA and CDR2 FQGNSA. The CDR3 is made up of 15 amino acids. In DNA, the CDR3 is TGTGCCAGCAGCCCGACTAGCGGGAACTACAATGAGCAGTTCTTC. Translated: CASSPTSGNYNEQFF.